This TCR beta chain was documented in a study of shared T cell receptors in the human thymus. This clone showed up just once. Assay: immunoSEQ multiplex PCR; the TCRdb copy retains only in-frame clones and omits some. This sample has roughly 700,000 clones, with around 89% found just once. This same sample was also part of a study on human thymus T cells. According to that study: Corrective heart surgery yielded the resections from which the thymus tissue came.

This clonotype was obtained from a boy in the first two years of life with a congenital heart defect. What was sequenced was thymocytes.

The CDR3 region is CASSIYGRREQDEKLFF. The CDR3 nucleotides read TGTGCCAGTAGTATCTACGGCCGCAGGGAACAAGATGAAAAACTGTTTTTT. V gene TRBV19 combines with J gene TRBJ1-4; D is perhaps TRBD1 (5 bases). There are 17 residues in the CDR3. The V gene lost 3 bases and the J gene lost 6 bases, with 20 bases spanning the gap. In germline, CDR1 is LNHDA, CDR2 SQIVND (reference sequence). The variable domain in full, completed from reference TRBV19 and TRBJ1-4, reads DGGITQSPKYLFRKEGQNVTLSCEQNLNHDAMYWYRQDPGQGLRLIYYSQIVNDFQKGDIAEGYSVSREKKESFPLTVTSAQKNPTAFYLCASSIYGRREQDEKLFFGSGTQLSVL.